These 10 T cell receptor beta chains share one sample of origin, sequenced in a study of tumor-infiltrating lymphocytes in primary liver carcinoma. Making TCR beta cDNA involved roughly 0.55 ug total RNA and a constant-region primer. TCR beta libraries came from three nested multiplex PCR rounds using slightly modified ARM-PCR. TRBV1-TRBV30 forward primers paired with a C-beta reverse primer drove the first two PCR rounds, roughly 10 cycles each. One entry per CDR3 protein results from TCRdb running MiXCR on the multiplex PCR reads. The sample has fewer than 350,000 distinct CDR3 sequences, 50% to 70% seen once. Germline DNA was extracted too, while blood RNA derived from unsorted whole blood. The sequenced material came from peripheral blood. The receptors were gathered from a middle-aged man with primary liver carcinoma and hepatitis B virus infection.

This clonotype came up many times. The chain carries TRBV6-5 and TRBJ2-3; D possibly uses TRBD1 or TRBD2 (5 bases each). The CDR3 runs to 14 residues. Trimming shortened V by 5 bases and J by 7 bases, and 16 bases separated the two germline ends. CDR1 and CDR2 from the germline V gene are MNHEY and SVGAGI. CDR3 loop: CASSMGAGSNTQYF. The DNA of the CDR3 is TGTGCCAGCAGTATGGGAGCAGGGTCCAATACGCAGTATTTT.

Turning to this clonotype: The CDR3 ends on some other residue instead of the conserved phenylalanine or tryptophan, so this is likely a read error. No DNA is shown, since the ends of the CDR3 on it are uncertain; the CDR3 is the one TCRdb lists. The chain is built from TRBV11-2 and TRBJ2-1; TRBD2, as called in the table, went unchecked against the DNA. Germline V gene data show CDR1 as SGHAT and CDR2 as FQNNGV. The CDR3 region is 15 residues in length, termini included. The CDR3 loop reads CASSSGLRPDHEQFS.

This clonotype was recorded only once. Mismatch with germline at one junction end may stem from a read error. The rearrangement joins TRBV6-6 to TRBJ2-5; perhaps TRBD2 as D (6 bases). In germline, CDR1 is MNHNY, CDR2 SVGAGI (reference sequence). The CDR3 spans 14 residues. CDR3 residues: CATRRGPNQEIQYF. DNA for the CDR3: TGTGCCACCCGGCGGGGACCCAACCAAGAGATCCAGTACTTC.

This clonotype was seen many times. The CDR3 here is CASSYSTVNTEAFF. In DNA, the CDR3 is TGTGCCAGCAGTTACTCGACTGTGAACACTGAAGCTTTCTTT. The chain carries TRBV6-5 and TRBJ1-1; no reliable D call. This CDR3 contains 14 residues. The V end lost 0 bases, the J end lost 0 bases, and 5 bases lay between the germline ends. Germline assignment: CDR1 MNHEY and CDR2 SVGAGI.

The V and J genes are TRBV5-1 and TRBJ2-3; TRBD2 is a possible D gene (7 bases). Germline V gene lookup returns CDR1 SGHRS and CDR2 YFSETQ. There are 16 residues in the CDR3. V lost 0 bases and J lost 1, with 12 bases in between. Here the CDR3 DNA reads TGCGCCAGCAGCTTGGAAAGAGGGGGGGGCACAGATACGCAGTATTTT. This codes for CASSLERGGGTDTQYF.

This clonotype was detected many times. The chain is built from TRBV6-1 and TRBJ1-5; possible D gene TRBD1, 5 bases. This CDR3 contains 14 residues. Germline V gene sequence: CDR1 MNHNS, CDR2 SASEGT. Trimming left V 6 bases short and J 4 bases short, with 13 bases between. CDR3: CASRSGSQNQPQHF. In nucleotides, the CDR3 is TGTGCCAGCAGATCAGGGAGTCAAAATCAGCCCCAGCATTTT.

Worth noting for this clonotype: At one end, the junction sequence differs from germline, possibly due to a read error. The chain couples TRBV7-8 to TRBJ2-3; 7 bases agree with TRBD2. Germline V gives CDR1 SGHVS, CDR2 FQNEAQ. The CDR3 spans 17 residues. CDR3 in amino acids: CASSLADRTRVTETQYF. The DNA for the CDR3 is TGTGCCAGCAGTTTAGCCGATAGGACTAGGGTTACAGAAACGCAGTATTTT.

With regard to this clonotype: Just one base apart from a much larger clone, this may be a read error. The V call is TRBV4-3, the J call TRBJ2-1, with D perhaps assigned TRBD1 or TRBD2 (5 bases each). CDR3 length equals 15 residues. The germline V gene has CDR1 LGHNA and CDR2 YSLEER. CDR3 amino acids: CTSSLNTVTGHEQFF. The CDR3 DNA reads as TGCACCAGCAGCCTAAACACGGTAACGGGGCATGAGCAGTTCTTC.

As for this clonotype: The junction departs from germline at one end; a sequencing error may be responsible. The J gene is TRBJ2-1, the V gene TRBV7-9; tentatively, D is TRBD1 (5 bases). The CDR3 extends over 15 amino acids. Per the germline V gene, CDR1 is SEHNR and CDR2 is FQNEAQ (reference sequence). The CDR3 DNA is TGTGCCCGCAGTGACAGTTTATCCGAAAGCAATGAGCAGTTCTTC. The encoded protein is CARSDSLSESNEQFF.

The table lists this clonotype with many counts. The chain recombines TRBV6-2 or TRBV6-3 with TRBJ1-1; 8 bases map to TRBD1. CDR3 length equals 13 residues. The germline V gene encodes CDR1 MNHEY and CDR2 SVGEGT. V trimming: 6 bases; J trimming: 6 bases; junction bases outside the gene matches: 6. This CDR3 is CASRWDRSSEAFF. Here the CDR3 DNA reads TGTGCCAGCAGATGGGACAGGTCCTCTGAAGCTTTCTTT.